Included here is one T cell receptor beta chain sequence, with context. There is no known antigen for this receptor. No quality values exist for individual bases; no much larger clone is one base distant. Each PCR received spiked-in synthetic TCR analog templates so that absolute template abundance could be estimated from read counts. The immunoSEQ assay was used to amplify TCRbeta CDR3 regions from genomic DNA with bias-controlled V and J gene primers. Sequencing of rearranged TCRbeta segments was done at approximately 20X coverage. For the original study's pipeline: Clustering was used to correct sequencing errors, and CDR3s were annotated against IMGT to assign V, D and J genes. Only productive TCRbeta rearrangements were used in downstream analyses, excluding out-of-frame or stop-codon sequences. To compute clonality, Shannon entropy was normalized by the log of the number of unique productive sequences and then subtracted from one. Clones differing between time points or between blood and tumor were identified using Fisher's exact test with Benjamini-Hochberg correction, with an adjusted p below 0.01 applied as the threshold. Sourced from immuneACCESS, this table was stored by TCRdb with only in-frame sequences that have V and J called. A share of the clones is absent; for the studies checked, an unresolved V gene accounts for under half, and the remainder has no known explanation. The D gene and trimming were derived from the DNA, and the V and J assignments and clone size from that table. In all, the sample holds under 100,000 clones, and 82% of those were seen once. Over 7.5% of the sample is in the top ten clones.

The cohort comprised about 30 patients with locally advanced or metastatic urothelial carcinoma treated at Memorial Sloan Kettering on a trial protocol. Peripheral blood mononuclear cells were collected pretreatment and during treatment, at between 1 and 8 total time points per patient. The Qiagen DNeasy Blood extraction kit was used to purify genomic DNA from total PBMCs and tumor samples. PBMCs were collected pretreatment and during treatment, and were isolated and stored as previously described. The CDR3 starts with the cysteine, ends with the phenylalanine, and has 14 residues. Only CDR3 DNA is held: 42 bases, read in frame from base 1. V loses 5 bases, J loses 5 bases, and the germline ends lie 15 bases apart. Based on the germline V gene (reference sequence), the CDR1 and CDR2 sequences are MNHNY and SVGAGI. This specimen comes from a study of PD-L1 blockade in urothelial cancer (TCRdb year 2017). Regarding the research as a whole: Therapy was started in the mid-2010s for all patients, and atezolizumab 1,200 mg was administered intravenously every 3 weeks. Pretreatment tumor samples, along with matched peripheral blood serially collected before and after atezolizumab treatment, were subjected to TCR sequencing. An ECOG performance status of 0 or 1 was recorded for the patients, and 0 to 3 prior chemotherapy regimens had been received by the patients. About 85% of the 29 patients were males with bladder-origin urothelial cancer, and about 65% of the roughly 30 reported a prior smoking history. Progression-free survival longer than 6 months counted as durable clinical benefit, and TCR features were additionally tested against both progression-free and overall survival. A median of around 150,000 T cells and approximately 83,000 unique TCRs was obtained from blood samples, and a median clonality of approximately 0.08 was observed. Blood samples were analyzed at two time points: 3 weeks after treatment start (second dose) and 6 weeks after treatment start. Pretreatment blood TCR-seq was available for 27 to 30 patients, at least one posttreatment blood collection was obtained for about 24 patients, and tumor TCR-seq was available for about 24 patients. An exploratory multi-omic analysis was conducted of the somatic, immune and clinical correlates of response to PD-L1 blockade with atezolizumab in urothelial cancer. Durable clinical benefit was achieved by nine patients and was not achieved by 20 patients. In the same patients, pretreatment tumors underwent whole exome sequencing and RNA sequencing in addition to TCR sequencing. Study-wide findings and limitations: A pretreatment peripheral blood TCR clonality below the median was linked to improved progression-free and overall survival. Greater expansion of tumor-associated TCR clones in peripheral blood 3 weeks after the start of treatment was observed in patients with durable benefit (n of about 24, p = 0.022). Because of the small sample size (n ≈ 27) and the many exploratory analyses performed, the results are intended to be regarded as hypothesis-generating.

Here the sequenced sample was PBMCs, taken around atezolizumab (anti-PD-L1) treatment. The sequence is built from TRBV6-6 and TRBJ2-5; the D gene cannot be resolved reliably. The sequence was collected from a man between 65 and 85 years old with urothelial cancer. The DNA sequence reads TGTGCCAGCAGTGACACCGGCACCCGTGAGACCCAGTACTTC. It translates to CASSDTGTRETQYF.